Shown below are 11 T cell receptor beta chains from a single sample sequenced in a study of T cells in Graves' hyperthyroidism and ophthalmopathy (dated by TCRdb to about 2019). The library was produced with multiplex PCR. These reads were obtained on an Illumina HiSeq 2000. TCR beta CDR3 regions were amplified from RNA transcripts. The first round of RT-PCR for the TCR CDR3 was performed with the HTBI primer set and the Qiagen OneStep RT-PCR kit. TCRdb handled the public reads itself, with Q25 trimming in fastp and clone calling in MiXCR, and kept productive beta chains. Rows with a matching CDR3 protein are joined into one entry that keeps the most common DNA and genes. The sample profile shows a few hundred thousand distinct CDR3 sequences; about a sixth of them were found once. Of the sample, around 30% falls within the top ten clones. What was sequenced was blood. All receptors come from a woman younger than 35 with Graves' hyperthyroidism that later progressed to Graves' ophthalmopathy.

To note about this clonotype: A read error is possible here, since a much larger clone lies one base away. V gene TRBV2 combines with J gene TRBJ2-1; D ambiguous. Germline values: CDR1 SNHLY, CDR2 FYNNEI. CDR3 length: 13 residues. The CDR3 loop reads CASGEISYNGQFF. CDR3 nucleotides: TGTGCCAGCGGAGAGATATCCTACAATGGGCAGTTCTTC. Based on the CDR3 plus reference TRBV2 and TRBJ2-1, the full variable domain is EPEVTQTPSHQVTQMGQEVILRCVPISNHLYFYWYRQILGQKVEFLVSFYNNEISEKSEIFDDQFSVERPDGSNFTLKIRSTKLEDSAMYFCASGEISYNGQFFGPGTRLTVL.

A note on this clonotype: This clone may be a read error of a much larger clone one base away. This rearrangement joins TRBV5-6 to TRBJ2-7; no clear D gene. Trimming shortened V by 4 bases and J by 9 bases, and 11 bases separated the two germline ends. CDR1 and CDR2 from the germline V gene are SGHDT and YYEEEE. The CDR3 sequence is 11 residues long. The chain's CDR3 is CASSLTDVQYF. The CDR3 DNA sequence: TGTGCCAGCAGCCTCACGGACGTGCAGTACTTC.

The sample holds a few counts of this clonotype. This chain joins TRBV18 and TRBJ2-2, with unresolved D. CDR1 and CDR2 from the germline V gene are KGHSH and LQKENI. Deletions cut 5 bases from V and 1 base from J, with 11 bases between. There are 15 residues in the CDR3. In DNA form, the CDR3 reads TGTGCCAGCTCAGCAATCTTGGAGAACACCGGGGAGCTGTTTTTT. It codes for CASSAILENTGELFF. Variable domain in full (rest from reference TRBV18 and TRBJ2-2): NAGVMQNPRHLVRRRGQEARLRCSPMKGHSHVYWYRQLPEEGLKFMVYLQKENIIDESGMPKERFSAEFPKEGPSILRIQQVVRGDSAAYFCASSAILENTGELFFGEGSRLTVL.

The chain carries TRBV11-2 and TRBJ2-1; D remains unclear. V was cut by 7 bases and J by 2 bases, with 18 bases left in between. The CDR3 has 16 amino acids. Germline V gene sequence: CDR1 SGHAT, CDR2 FQNNGV. Written as DNA, the CDR3 is TGTGCCAGCAACCCCCTGGCCAGCCGGGCCTACAATGAGCAGTTCTTC. It codes for CASNPLASRAYNEQFF.

The chain couples TRBV7-9 to TRBJ2-1; 8 bases line up with TRBD1. The V segment lost 1 base and the J segment 5 bases; nucleotides outside the gene matches: 10. In germline, CDR1 is SEHNR, CDR2 FQNEAQ (reference sequence). This CDR3 comprises 17 residues. In DNA, the CDR3 is TGTGCCAGCAGCTTAGTGGGCGACAGGGGCGACCACAATGAGCAGTTCTTC. It is translated as CASSLVGDRGDHNEQFF.

This clonotype appeared many times. CDR3 residues: CASRFRGRYEQYF. The CDR3 nucleotides read TGTGCCAGCAGGTTTCGGGGGAGGTACGAGCAGTACTTC. The rearrangement uses TRBV28 and TRBJ2-7, with a tentative D call TRBD2 (6 bases). This CDR3 is built from 13 residues. V was clipped by 6 bases and J by 4 bases, with 13 bases between them. Germline assignment: CDR1 MDHEN and CDR2 SYDVKM.

This clonotype was counted ten times or more. The chain carries TRBV20-1 and TRBJ2-1, with 11 bases lining up with TRBD2. In germline, CDR1 is DFQATT, CDR2 SNEGSKA (reference sequence). The CDR3 loop spans 17 amino acids. Trimming at V came to 1 base and at J to 6 bases, leaving 11 bases not matched to a gene. The CDR3 loop reads CSARGLAGLRSGNEQFF. DNA for the CDR3: TGCAGTGCTAGAGGACTAGCGGGACTTCGCAGCGGCAATGAGCAGTTCTTC.

This clonotype was picked up many times. This chain uses TRBV19 with TRBJ1-5, with TRBD1 matching 7 bases. The trim removed 6 bases at V and 2 bases at J, leaving 7 bases unmatched. CDR1 and CDR2 from the germline V gene are LNHDA and SQIVND (reference sequence). This CDR3 has 15 residues. The CDR3 reads CASSTRQGGNQPQHF. CDR3 nucleotides: TGTGCCAGTAGCACTAGACAGGGTGGCAATCAGCCCCAGCATTTT.

Ten or more counts support this clonotype. The chain combines TRBV6-2 or TRBV6-3 with TRBJ2-1, with TRBD2 matching over 8 bases. The CDR3 runs 14 residues. The V segment lost 2 bases and the J segment 8 bases; nucleotides outside the gene matches: 5. Germline V gives CDR1 MNHEY, CDR2 SVGEGT. The CDR3 DNA reads as TGTGCCAGCAGTTACCAGCGGGAGTCCGATGAGCAGTTCTTC. It translates to CASSYQRESDEQFF.

The chain combines TRBV19 with TRBJ2-5, with 7 bases that match TRBD1. The V and J ends lost 3 bases and 12 bases, in that order; junction bases with no gene match: 19. The V gene's germline CDR1 is LNHDA and CDR2 SQIVND (reference sequence). CDR3 length: 16 residues. CDR3 amino acids: CASSISHRDSSPSKYF. CDR3 nucleotides: TGTGCCAGTAGTATCTCCCACCGGGACAGTTCCCCCTCGAAGTACTTC.

Ten or more counts support this clonotype. CDR3 protein: CASSYSGTLYEQYF. In DNA form, the CDR3 reads TGTGCCAGCAGTTACTCGGGGACACTATACGAGCAGTACTTC. The J gene is TRBJ2-7, the V gene TRBV6-6; TRBD1 is a possible D gene (6 bases). Germline CDR1 MNHNY, CDR2 SVGAGI (reference sequence). This CDR3 has 14 amino acids. V lost 0 bases and J lost 4, with 10 bases in between.